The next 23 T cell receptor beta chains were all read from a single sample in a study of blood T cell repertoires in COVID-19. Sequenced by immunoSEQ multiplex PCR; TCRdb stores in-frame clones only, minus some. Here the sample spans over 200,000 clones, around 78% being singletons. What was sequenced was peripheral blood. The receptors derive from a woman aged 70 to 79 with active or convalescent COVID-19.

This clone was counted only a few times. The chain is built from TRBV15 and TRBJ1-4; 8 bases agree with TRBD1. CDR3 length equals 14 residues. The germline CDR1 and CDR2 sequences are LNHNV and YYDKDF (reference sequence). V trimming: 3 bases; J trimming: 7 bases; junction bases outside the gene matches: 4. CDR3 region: CATSSDRGSEKLFF. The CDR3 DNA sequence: TGTGCCACCAGCAGCGACAGGGGTAGTGAAAAACTGTTTTTT.

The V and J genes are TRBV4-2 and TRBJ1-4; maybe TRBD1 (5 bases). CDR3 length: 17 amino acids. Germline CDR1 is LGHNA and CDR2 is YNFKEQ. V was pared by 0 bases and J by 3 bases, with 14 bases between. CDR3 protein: CASSQDPLQASNEKLFF. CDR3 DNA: TGTGCCAGCAGCCAAGATCCCCTACAGGCTTCTAATGAAAAACTGTTTTTT.

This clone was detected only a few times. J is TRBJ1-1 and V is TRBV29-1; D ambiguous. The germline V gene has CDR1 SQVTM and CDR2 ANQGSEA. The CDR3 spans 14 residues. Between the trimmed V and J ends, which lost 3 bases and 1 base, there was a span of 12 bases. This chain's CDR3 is CSVDSRAANTEAFF. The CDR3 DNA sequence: TGCAGCGTTGACTCGCGGGCAGCGAACACTGAAGCTTTCTTT.

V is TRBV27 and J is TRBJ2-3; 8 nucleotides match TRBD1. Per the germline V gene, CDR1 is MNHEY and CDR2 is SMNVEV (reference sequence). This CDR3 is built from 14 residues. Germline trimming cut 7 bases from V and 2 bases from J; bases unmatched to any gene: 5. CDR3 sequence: CASTPDRATDTQYF. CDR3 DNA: TGTGCCAGCACCCCGGACAGGGCCACAGATACGCAGTATTTT.

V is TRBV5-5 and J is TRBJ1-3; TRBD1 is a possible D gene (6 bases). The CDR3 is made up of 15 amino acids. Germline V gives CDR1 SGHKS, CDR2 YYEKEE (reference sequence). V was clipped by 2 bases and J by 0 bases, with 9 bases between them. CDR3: CASSLDRPSGNTIYF. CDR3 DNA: TGTGCCAGCAGCTTAGACAGGCCCTCTGGAAACACCATATATTTT.

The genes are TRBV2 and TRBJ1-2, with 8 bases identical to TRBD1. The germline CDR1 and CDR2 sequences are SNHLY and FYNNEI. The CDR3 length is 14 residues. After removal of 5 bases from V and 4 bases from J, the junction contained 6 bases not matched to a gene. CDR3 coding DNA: TGTGCCAGCAGTCAGGACAGGGTGGGCTATGGCTACACCTTC. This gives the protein CASSQDRVGYGYTF.

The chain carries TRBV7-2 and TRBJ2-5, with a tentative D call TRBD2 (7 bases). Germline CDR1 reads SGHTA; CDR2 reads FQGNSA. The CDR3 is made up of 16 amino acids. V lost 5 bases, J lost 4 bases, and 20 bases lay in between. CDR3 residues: CASSPKGGLAIETQYF. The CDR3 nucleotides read TGTGCCAGCAGCCCAAAGGGGGGGCTAGCGATAGAGACCCAGTACTTC.

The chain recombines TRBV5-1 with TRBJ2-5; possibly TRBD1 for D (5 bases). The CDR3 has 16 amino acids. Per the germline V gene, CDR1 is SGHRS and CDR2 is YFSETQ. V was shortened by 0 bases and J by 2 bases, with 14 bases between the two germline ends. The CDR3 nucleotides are TGCGCCAGCAGCTTGGACAGTTGGGGCAGGCAAGAGACCCAGTACTTC. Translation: CASSLDSWGRQETQYF. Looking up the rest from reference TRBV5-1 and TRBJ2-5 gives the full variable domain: KAGVTQTPRYLIKTRGQQVTLSCSPISGHRSVSWYQQTPGQGLQFLFEYFSETQRNKGNFPGRFSGRQFSNSRSEMNVSTLELGDSALYLCASSLDSWGRQETQYFGPGTRLLVL.

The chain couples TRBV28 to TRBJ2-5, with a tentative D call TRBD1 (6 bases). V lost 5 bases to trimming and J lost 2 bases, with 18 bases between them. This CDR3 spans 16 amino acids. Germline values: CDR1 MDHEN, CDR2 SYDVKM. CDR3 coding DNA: TGTGCCAGCAGTCGACCTCCGGGACAACAGCAAGAGACCCAGTACTTC. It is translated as CASSRPPGQQQETQYF. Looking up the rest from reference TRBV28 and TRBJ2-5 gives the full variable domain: DVKVTQSSRYLVKRTGEKVFLECVQDMDHENMFWYRQDPGLGLRLIYFSYDVKMKEKGDIPEGYSVSREKKERFSLILESASTNQTSMYLCASSRPPGQQQETQYFGPGTRLLVL.

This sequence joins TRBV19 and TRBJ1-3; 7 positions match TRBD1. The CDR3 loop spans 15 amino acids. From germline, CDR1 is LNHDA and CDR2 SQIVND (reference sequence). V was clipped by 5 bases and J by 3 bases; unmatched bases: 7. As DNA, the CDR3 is TGTGCCAGTAGTTGGAGGGGGCATGGTGGAAACACCATATATTTT. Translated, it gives CASSWRGHGGNTIYF.

CDR3 in amino acids: CASLNSPGTEAFF. CDR3 bases: TGTGCCAGCCTTAACTCCCCGGGCACTGAAGCTTTCTTT. The J gene is TRBJ1-1, the V gene TRBV2; D gene uncertain. Germline CDR1 reads SNHLY; CDR2 reads FYNNEI. This CDR3 spans 13 amino acids. V was trimmed by 8 bases and J by 4 bases, leaving 14 bases between them.

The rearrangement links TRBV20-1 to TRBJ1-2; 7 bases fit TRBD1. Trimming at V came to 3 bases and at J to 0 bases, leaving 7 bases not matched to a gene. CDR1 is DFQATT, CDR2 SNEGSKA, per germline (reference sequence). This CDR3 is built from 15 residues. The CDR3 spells CSASPDRVTNYGYTF. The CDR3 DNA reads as TGCAGTGCTAGTCCCGACAGGGTTACTAACTATGGCTACACCTTC.

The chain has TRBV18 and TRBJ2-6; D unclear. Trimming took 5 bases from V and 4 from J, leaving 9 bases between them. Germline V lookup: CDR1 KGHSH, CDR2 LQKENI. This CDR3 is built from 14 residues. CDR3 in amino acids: CASSFVSGANVLTF. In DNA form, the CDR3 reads TGTGCCAGCTCATTCGTGTCCGGGGCCAACGTCCTGACTTTC. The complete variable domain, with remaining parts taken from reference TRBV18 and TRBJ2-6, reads NAGVMQNPRHLVRRRGQEARLRCSPMKGHSHVYWYRQLPEEGLKFMVYLQKENIIDESGMPKERFSAEFPKEGPSILRIQQVVRGDSAAYFCASSFVSGANVLTFGAGSRLTVL.

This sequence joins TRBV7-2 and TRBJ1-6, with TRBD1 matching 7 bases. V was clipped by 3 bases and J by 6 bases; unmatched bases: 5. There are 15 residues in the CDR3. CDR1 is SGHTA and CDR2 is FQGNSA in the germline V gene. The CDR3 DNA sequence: TGTGCCAGCAGCTTCGGGGACAGACCTAATTCACCCCTCCACTTT. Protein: CASSFGDRPNSPLHF.

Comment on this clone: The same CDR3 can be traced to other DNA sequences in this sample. The CDR3 is CASSLAGYTGELFF. As DNA, the CDR3 is TGTGCCAGCAGCTTAGCGGGTTACACCGGGGAGCTGTTTTTT. The gene calls are TRBV11-2 and TRBJ2-2; no definite D call. This CDR3 comprises 14 residues. Germline CDR1 reads SGHAT; CDR2 reads FQNNGV. The V and J ends lost 1 base and 3 bases respectively, with 6 bases between them.

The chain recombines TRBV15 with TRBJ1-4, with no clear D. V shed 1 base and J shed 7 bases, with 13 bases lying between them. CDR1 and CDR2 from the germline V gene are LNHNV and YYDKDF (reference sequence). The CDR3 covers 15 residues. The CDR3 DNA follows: TGTGCCACCAGCAGAGTGGGAGCACCTTTTGAAAAACTGTTTTTT. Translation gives CATSRVGAPFEKLFF.

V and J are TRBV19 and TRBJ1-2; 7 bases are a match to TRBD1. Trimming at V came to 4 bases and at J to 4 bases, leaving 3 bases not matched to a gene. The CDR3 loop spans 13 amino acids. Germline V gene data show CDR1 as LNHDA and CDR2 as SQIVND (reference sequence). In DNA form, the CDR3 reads TGTGCCAGTAGTAGGGGACAGTTCTATGGCTACACCTTC. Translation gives CASSRGQFYGYTF.

The CDR3 here is CASSFLGGRADTQYF. The CDR3 coding sequence is TGTGCCAGCAGCTTCCTTGGCGGGAGGGCAGATACGCAGTATTTT. V usage is TRBV3-1 (or the pseudogene TRBV3-2) and J usage is TRBJ2-3; 9 bases fit TRBD2. The trim removed 5 bases at V and 4 bases at J, leaving 7 bases unmatched. This CDR3 has 15 residues. The germline gives CDR1 LGHDT, CDR2 YNNKEL (reference sequence).

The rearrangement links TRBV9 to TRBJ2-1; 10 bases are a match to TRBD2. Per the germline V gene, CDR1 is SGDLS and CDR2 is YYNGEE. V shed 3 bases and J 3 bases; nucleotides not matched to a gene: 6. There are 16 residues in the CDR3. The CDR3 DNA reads TGTGCCAGCAGCGCCGGACTAGCGGATATCTACAATGAGCAGTTCTTC. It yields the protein CASSAGLADIYNEQFF. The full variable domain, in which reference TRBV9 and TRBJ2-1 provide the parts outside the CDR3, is DSGVTQTPKHLITATGQRVTLRCSPRSGDLSVYWYQQSLDQGLQFLIQYYNGEERAKGNILERFSAQQFPDLHSELNLSSLELGDSALYFCASSAGLADIYNEQFFGPGTRLTVL.

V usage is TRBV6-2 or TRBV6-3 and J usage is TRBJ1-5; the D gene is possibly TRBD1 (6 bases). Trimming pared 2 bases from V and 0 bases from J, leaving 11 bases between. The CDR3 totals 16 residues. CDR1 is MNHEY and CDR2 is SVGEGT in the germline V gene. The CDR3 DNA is TGTGCCAGCAGTTACGACAGGCCCAATAGCAATCAGCCCCAGCATTTT. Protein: CASSYDRPNSNQPQHF.

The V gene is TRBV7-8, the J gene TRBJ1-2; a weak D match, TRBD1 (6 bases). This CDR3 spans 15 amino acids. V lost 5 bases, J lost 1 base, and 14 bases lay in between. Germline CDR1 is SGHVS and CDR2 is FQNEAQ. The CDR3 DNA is TGTGCCAGCAGCCGGGATCGGACAGATAACTATGGCTACACCTTC. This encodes CASSRDRTDNYGYTF.

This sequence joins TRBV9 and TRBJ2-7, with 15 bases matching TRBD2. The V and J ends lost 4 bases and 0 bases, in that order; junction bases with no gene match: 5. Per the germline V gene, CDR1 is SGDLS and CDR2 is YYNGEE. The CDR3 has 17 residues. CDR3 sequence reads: CASSPGLAGGLSYEQYF. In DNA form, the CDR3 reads TGTGCCAGCAGCCCGGGACTAGCGGGGGGCCTCTCCTACGAGCAGTACTTC.

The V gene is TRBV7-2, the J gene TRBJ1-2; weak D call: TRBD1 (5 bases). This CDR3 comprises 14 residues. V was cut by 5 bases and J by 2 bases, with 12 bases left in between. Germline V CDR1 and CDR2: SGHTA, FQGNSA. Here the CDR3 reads CASSPTAFNYGYTF. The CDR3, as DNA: TGTGCCAGCAGCCCGACAGCATTCAACTATGGCTACACCTTC.